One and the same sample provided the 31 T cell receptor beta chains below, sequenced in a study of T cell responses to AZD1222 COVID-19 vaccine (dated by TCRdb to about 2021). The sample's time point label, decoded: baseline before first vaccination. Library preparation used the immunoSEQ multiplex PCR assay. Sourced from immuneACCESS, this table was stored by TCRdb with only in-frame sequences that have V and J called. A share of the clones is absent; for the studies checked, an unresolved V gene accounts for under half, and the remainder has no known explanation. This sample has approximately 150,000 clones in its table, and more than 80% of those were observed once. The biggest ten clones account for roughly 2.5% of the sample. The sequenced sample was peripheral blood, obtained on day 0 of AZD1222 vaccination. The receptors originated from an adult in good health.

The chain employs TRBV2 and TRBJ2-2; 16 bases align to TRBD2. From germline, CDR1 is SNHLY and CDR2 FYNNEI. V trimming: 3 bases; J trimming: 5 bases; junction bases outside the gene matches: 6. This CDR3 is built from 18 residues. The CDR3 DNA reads TGTGCCAGCAGTGAGGGACTAGCGGGAGGGCCTTTTACCGGGGAGCTGTTTTTT. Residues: CASSEGLAGGPFTGELFF.

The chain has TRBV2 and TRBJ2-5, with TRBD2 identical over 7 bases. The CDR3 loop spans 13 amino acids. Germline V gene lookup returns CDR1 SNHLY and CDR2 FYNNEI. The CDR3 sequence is CATQGGREETQYF. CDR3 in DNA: TGTGCAACGCAAGGCGGGAGAGAAGAGACCCAGTACTTC.

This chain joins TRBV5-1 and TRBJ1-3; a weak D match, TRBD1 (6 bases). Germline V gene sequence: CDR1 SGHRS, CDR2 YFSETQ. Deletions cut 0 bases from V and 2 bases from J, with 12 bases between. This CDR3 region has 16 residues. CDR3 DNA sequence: TGCGCCAGCAGCTTGGAGGGGGATTCGACTGGAAACACCATATATTTT. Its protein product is CASSLEGDSTGNTIYF.

The CDR3 loop reads CASSEIRQGRSGNTIYF. CDR3 DNA sequence: TGTGCCAGCAGTGAAATTAGACAGGGGCGCTCTGGAAACACCATATATTTT. This chain joins TRBV6-1 and TRBJ1-3; 8 bases fit TRBD1. V shed 2 bases, J shed 0 bases, and the junction held 6 bases outside the gene matches. Germline-derived CDR1 and CDR2 are MNHNS and SASEGT. The CDR3 loop spans 17 amino acids.

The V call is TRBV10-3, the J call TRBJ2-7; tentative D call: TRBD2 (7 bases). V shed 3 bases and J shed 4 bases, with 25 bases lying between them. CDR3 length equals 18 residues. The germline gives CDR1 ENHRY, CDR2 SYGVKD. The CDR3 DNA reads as TGTGCCATCAGTGATACGAGAAGAACAAGGGGGGGTGCGTACGAGCAGTACTTC. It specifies CAISDTRRTRGGAYEQYF.

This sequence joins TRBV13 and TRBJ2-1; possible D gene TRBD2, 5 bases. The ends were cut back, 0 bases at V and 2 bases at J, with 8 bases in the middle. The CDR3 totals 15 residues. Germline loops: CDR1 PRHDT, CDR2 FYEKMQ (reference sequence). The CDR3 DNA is TGTGCCAGCAGCTTAGGGGCTAGCACCTACAATGAGCAGTTCTTC. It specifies CASSLGASTYNEQFF.

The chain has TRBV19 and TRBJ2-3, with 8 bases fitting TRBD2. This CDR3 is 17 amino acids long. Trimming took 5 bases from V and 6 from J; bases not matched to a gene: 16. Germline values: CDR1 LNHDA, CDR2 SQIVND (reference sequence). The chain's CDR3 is CASSLTGTRSLMDTQYF. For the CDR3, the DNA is TGTGCCAGTAGTTTGACTGGGACTAGGTCGTTGATGGATACGCAGTATTTT.

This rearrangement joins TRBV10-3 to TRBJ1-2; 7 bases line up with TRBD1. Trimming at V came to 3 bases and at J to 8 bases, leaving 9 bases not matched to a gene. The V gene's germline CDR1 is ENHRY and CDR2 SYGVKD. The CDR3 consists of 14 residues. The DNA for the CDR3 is TGTGCCATCAGTGATAAGACAGGGTCGTCCGGCTACACCTTC. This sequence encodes CAISDKTGSSGYTF.

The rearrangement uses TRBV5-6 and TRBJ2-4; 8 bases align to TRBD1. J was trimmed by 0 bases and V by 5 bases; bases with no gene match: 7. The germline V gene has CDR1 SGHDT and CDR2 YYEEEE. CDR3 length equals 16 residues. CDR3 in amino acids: CASSPTGGLAKNIQYF. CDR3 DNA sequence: TGTGCCAGCAGTCCAACAGGGGGGCTAGCCAAAAACATTCAGTACTTC.

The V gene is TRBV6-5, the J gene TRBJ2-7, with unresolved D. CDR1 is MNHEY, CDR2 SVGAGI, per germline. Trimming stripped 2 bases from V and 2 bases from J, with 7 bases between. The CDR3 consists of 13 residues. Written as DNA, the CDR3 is TGTGCCAGCAGTTACAACTACCCCTACGAGCAGTACTTC. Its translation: CASSYNYPYEQYF.

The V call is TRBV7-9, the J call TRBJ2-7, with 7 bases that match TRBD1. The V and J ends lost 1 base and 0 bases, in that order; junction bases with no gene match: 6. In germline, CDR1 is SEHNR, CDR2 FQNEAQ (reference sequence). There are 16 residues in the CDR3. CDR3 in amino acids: CASSLEGGISSYEQYF. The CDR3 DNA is TGTGCCAGCAGCTTAGAAGGGGGCATCAGCTCCTACGAGCAGTACTTC.

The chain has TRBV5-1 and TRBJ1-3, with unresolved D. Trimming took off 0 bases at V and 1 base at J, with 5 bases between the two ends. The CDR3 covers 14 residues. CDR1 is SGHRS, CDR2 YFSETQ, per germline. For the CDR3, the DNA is TGCGCCAGCAGCTTGGCGGGATCTGGAAACACCATATATTTT. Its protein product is CASSLAGSGNTIYF.

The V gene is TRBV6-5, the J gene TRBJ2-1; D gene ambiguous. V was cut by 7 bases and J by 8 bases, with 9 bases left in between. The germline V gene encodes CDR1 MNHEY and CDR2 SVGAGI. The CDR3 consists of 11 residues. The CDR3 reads CASTLGYEQFF. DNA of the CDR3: TGTGCCAGCACCTTGGGATATGAGCAGTTCTTC.

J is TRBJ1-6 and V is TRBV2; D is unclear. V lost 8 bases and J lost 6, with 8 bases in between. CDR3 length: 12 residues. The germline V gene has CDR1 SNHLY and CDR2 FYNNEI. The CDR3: CASQQFNSPLHF. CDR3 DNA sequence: TGTGCCAGCCAACAGTTTAATTCACCCCTCCACTTT. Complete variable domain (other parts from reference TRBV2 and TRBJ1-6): EPEVTQTPSHQVTQMGQEVILRCVPISNHLYFYWYRQILGQKVEFLVSFYNNEISEKSEIFDDQFSVERPDGSNFTLKIRSTKLEDSAMYFCASQQFNSPLHFGNGTRLTVT.

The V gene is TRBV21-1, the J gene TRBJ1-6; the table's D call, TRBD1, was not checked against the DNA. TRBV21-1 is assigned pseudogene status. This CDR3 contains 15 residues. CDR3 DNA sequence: TGTGCCAGCAGCAATGGGGACAGGGTGTGTTCACCCCTCCACTTT. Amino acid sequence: CASSNGDRVCSPLHF.

The CDR3 DNA sequence: TGTGCCAGCAGTAGCCCCCTAGCGGGAGGGGCCAATGAGCAGTTCTTC. Its translation: CASSSPLAGGANEQFF. The chain carries TRBV27 and TRBJ2-1; TRBD2 matches at 12 bases. The J segment lost 6 bases and the V segment lost 5 bases, leaving 8 bases of the junction unmatched. CDR3 length: 16 residues. The germline V gene encodes CDR1 MNHEY and CDR2 SMNVEV (reference sequence).

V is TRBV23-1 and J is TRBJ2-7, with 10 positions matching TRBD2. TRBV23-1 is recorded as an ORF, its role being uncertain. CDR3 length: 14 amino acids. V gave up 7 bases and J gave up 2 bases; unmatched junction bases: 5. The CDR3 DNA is TGCGCCAGCAACCTTAGCGGGAGGCCCTACGAGCAGTACTTC. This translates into CASNLSGRPYEQYF.

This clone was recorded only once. The CDR3: CSVEGEYGYTF. In DNA form, the CDR3 reads TGCAGCGTTGAGGGGGAGTATGGCTACACCTTC. The chain carries TRBV29-1 and TRBJ1-2, with TRBD1 as a possible D gene (5 bases). With 3 bases removed from V and 5 bases from J, the gap between germline ends came to 7 bases. This CDR3 spans 11 amino acids. From germline, CDR1 is SQVTM and CDR2 ANQGSEA.

The chain's CDR3 is CASSAEGSHSGNTIYF. The CDR3 bases are TGTGCCAGCAGCGCCGAGGGGTCTCACTCTGGAAACACCATATATTTT. The gene calls are TRBV9 and TRBJ1-3; maybe TRBD1 (5 bases). Looked up from germline, CDR1 is SGDLS and CDR2 is YYNGEE. The V end was cut by 3 bases, the J end by 0 bases, with 13 bases between. CDR3 length: 16 amino acids.

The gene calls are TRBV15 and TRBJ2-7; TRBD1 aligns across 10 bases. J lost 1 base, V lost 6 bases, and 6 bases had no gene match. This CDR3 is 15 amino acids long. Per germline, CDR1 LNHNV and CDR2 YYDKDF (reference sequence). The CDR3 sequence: CATSWGQGRSYEQYF. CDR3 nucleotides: TGTGCCACCAGTTGGGGACAGGGGCGATCCTACGAGCAGTACTTC.

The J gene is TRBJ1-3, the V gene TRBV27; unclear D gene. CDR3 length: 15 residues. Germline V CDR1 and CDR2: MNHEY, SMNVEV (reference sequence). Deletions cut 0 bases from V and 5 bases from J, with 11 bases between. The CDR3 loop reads CASSLSGLFRNTIYF. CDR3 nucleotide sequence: TGTGCCAGCAGTTTATCGGGTCTTTTCAGAAACACCATATATTTT.

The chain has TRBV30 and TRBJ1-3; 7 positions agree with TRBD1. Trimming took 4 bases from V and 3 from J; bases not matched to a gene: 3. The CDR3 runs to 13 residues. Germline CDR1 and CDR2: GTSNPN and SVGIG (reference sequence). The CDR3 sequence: CAWTRQGGNTIYF. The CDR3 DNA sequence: TGTGCCTGGACCCGACAGGGTGGAAACACCATATATTTT.

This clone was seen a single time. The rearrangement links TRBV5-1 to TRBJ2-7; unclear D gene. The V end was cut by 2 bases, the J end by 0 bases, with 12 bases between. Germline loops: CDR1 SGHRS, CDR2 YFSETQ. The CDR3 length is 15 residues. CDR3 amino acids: CASSFSREYSYEQYF. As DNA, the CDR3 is TGCGCCAGCAGCTTTAGTAGGGAATACTCCTACGAGCAGTACTTC. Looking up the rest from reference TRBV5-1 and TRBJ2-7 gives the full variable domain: KAGVTQTPRYLIKTRGQQVTLSCSPISGHRSVSWYQQTPGQGLQFLFEYFSETQRNKGNFPGRFSGRQFSNSRSEMNVSTLELGDSALYLCASSFSREYSYEQYFGPGTRLTVT.

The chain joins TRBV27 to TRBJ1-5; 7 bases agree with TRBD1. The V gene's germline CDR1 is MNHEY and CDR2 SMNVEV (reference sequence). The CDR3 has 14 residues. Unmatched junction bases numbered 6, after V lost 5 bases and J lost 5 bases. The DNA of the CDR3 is TGTGCCAGCAGTCCTGACAGGGCCGATCAGCCCCAGCATTTT. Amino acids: CASSPDRADQPQHF.

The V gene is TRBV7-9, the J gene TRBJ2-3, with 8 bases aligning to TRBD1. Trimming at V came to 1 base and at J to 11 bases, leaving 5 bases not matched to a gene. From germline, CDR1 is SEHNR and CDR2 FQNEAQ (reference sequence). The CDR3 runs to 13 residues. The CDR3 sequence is CASSLEGTGLQYF. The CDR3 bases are TGTGCCAGCAGCTTAGAGGGGACAGGCCTGCAGTATTTT.

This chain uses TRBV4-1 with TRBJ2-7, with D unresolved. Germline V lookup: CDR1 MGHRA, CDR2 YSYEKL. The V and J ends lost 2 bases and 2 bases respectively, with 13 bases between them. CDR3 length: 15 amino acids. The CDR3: CASSQRVSTTYEQYF. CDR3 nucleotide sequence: TGCGCCAGCAGCCAACGCGTATCGACCACCTACGAGCAGTACTTC.

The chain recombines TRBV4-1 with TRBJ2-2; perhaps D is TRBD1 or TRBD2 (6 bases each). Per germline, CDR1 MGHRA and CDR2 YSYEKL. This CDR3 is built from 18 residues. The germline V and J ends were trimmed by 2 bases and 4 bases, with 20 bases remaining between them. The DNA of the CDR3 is TGCGCCAGCAGCCAACAAATGGCCGGGGGCACGATCACCGGGGAGCTGTTTTTT. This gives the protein CASSQQMAGGTITGELFF.

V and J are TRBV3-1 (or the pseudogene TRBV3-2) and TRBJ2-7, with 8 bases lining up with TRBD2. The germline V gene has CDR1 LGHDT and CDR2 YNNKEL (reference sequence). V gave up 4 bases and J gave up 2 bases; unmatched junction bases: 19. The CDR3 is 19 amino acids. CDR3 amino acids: CASSPPPGTRGGSTYEQYF. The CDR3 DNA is TGTGCCAGCAGCCCCCCACCCGGGACTAGAGGAGGATCGACCTACGAGCAGTACTTC.

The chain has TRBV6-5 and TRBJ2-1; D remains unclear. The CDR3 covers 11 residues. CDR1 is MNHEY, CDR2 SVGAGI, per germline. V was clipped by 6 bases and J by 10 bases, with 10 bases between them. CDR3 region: CASSYAGEQFF. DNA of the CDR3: TGTGCCAGCAGCTATGCAGGAGAGCAGTTCTTC.

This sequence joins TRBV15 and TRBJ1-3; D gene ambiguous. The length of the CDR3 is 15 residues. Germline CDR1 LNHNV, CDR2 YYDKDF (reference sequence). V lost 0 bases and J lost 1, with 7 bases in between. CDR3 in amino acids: CATSREVSSGNTIYF. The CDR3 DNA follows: TGTGCCACCAGCAGAGAGGTCTCATCTGGAAACACCATATATTTT.

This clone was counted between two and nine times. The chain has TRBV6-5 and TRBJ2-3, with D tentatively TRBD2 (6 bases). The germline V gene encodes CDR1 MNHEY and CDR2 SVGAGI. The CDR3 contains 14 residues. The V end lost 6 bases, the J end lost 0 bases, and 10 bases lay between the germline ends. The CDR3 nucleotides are TGTGCCAGCAGGTTGAGCGGGAGCACAGATACGCAGTATTTT. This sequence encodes CASRLSGSTDTQYF.